This T cell receptor beta chain came from a study of OX40 agonist ivuxolimab in advanced cancers. Measured with immunoSEQ multiplex PCR; TCRdb has only the in-frame clones, and not every one. The repertoire has about 45,000 clones, 89% of them found once; the top ten carry roughly 16%. Notes on this clone: Its specificity is unknown.

Germline lookup yields CDR1 MNHNY and CDR2 SVGAGI (reference sequence). CDR3 length: 16 amino acids. The V gene lost 2 bases and the J gene lost 11 bases, with 24 bases spanning the gap. Study-wide points: Among T cells, CD8+ cells averaged more expanded clones than CD4+ cells.

A history of autoimmune disease or systemic immunosuppression excluded patients. This receptor was obtained from an adult with an advanced solid tumor such as melanoma, head and neck, liver or kidney cancer. The chain joins TRBV6-6 to TRBJ1-2; D gene unclear. The sequenced sample was CD4+ or CD8+ T cells sorted from blood, obtained in a trial of the OX40 agonist ivuxolimab. CDR3 nucleotides: TGTGCCAGCAGTTACAGTCTAACCGGGTCCGCGGAGCTTTACACCTTC. This translates into CASSYSLTGSAELYTF.